This record looks at one T cell receptor (beta chain) sequence and its context. Under the authors' procedure: Cell counts per sample came from amplifying reference gene primers. Some clones are missing from TCRdb's copy, which holds only in-frame ones; the method was immunoSEQ multiplex PCR. The DNA gave D and trimming, while V, J and clone size come from that table. The sample lists some 150,000 clones, roughly four fifths seen once, with 25% to 30% in the top ten. This sample stems from a study of blood T cell repertoires in COVID-19. Study-level information: Spain, Italy and the United States supplied samples that represented acute and convalescent COVID-19. Sources were T cells, B-cell-depleted T cells, or PBMCs; the material itself was cDNA or gDNA.

Per the germline V gene, CDR1 is SEHNR and CDR2 is FQNEAQ (reference sequence). There are 16 residues in the CDR3. The J segment lost 3 bases and the V segment lost 3 bases, leaving 11 bases of the junction unmatched. The rearrangement joins TRBV7-9 to TRBJ2-7; 7 positions match TRBD1. Source material: peripheral blood. This TCR derives from a woman aged 55-69 years with acute or convalescent COVID-19. The CDR3 sequence: CASSLRTGKTFYEQYF. The CDR3 coding sequence is TGTGCCAGCAGCTTGAGGACAGGCAAGACCTTCTACGAGCAGTACTTC.